The rows below give T cell receptor beta chains drawn from one sample of a study of cytomegalovirus exposure and HLA in healthy donors. Produced via immunoSEQ multiplex PCR; TCRdb's table is partial and in-frame only. Of about 150,000 clones listed, approximately 80% are singletons. The sequencing sample was made of PBMCs. These receptor sequences come from a woman aged 40-49 years in good health and CMV-seropositive. The CDR3 runs from the conserved cysteine through the conserved F or W. The order of the fields is D gene, CDR3 length, V gene, J gene, clone size, CDR3 DNA, CDR3 protein. A D gene is named only where the DNA matches it firmly. Clone size appears in some rows only: once, few, many, or a class for an expanded clone.

>-|11|TRBV7-6|TRBJ2-5|-
TGTGCCAGCAGCTTCGGGGAGACCCAGTACTTC
CASSFGETQYF
>TRBD2|13|TRBV29-1|TRBJ2-7|-
TGCAGCGTTCGGGAGGGCGGCACCTACGAGCAGTACTTC
CSVREGGTYEQYF
>-|14|TRBV5-1|TRBJ2-3|-
TGCGCCAGCAGCTTGAATGGCATCACAGATACGCAGTATTTT
CASSLNGITDTQYF
>TRBD1|17|TRBV19|TRBJ2-7|-
TGTGCCAGTAATAAATCAGGAGGGACAGGGGGCCTGGGGGAGCAGTACTTC
CASNKSGGTGGLGEQYF
>-|15|TRBV5-1|TRBJ2-7|medium-sized
TGCGCCAGCAGCTTGGCACAGGGCAGCTCCTACGAGCAGTACTTC
CASSLAQGSSYEQYF
>-|15|TRBV10-1|TRBJ2-1|-
TGCGCCAGCAGCGTTAGCGGAGCCTCCTACAATGAGCAGTTCTTC
CASSVSGASYNEQFF
>-|15|TRBV28|TRBJ1-2|-
TGTGCCAGCAGTTTGTCGAGTCGAAGGGGTGGCGGCTACACCTTC
CASSLSSRRGGGYTF
>-|13|TRBV19|TRBJ1-2|-
TGTGCCAGTAGCCCTAAGGGGGACTATGGCTACACCTTC
CASSPKGDYGYTF
>TRBD2|14|TRBV7-8|TRBJ2-7|-
TGTGCCAGCAGCTCGAGACTAGCGGGAGGCGAGCAGTACTTC
CASSSRLAGGEQYF
>TRBD2|14|TRBV29-1|TRBJ2-1|-
TGCAGCTCAGGCAGCGGGAGGGCCCTTGAGGAGCAGTTCTTC
CSSGSGRALEEQFF
>TRBD1|15|TRBV5-6|TRBJ1-2|-
TGTGCCAGCAGCTTTAGGAGCAACAGGGGGGAAGGCTACACCTTC
CASSFRSNRGEGYTF
>TRBD1|19|TRBV19|TRBJ1-5|-
TGTGCCAGTGAGAGTAGGGTTTGGACAGGCGATTATAGCAATCAGCCCCAGCATTTT
CASESRVWTGDYSNQPQHF
>TRBD1|15|TRBV28|TRBJ2-3|few
TGTGCCAGCAGTTTCCCTGCAGGGGGAACAGATACGCAGTATTTT
CASSFPAGGTDTQYF
>-|14|TRBV10-1|TRBJ2-3|-
TGCGCCAGCAGTTTCGCGGGGAGCACAGATACGCAGTATTTT
CASSFAGSTDTQYF
>-|12|TRBV21-1|TRBJ2-1|-
TGTGCCAGCCACAGGGGAGGCAATGAGCAGTTCTTC
CASHRGGNEQFF
>-|18|TRBV5-4|TRBJ2-6|-
TGTGCCAGCAGCCCTGGACAGCTCTCCCTCACTGGGGCCAACGTCCTGACTTTC
CASSPGQLSLTGANVLTF
>TRBD1|16|TRBV5-1|TRBJ1-3|-
TGCGCCAGCAGCTACCGAACAGGGGGCTTTGGAAACACCATATATTTT
CASSYRTGGFGNTIYF
>TRBD1|10|TRBV20-1|TRBJ2-1|-
TGCAGTGCTCTCCGGGACAGGCTTGTCTTC
CSALRDRLVF
>TRBD1|18|TRBV30|TRBJ2-5|-
TGTGCCTGGAGCCACAACGGACAGGGAAAGGGACTTCAAGAGACCCAGTACTTC
CAWSHNGQGKGLQETQYF
>TRBD1|16|TRBV16|TRBJ1-4|-
TGTGCCAGCAGCCCGAGGGACAGGGTTGCTAATGAAAAACTGTTTTTT
CASSPRDRVANEKLFF
>-|17|TRBV4-1|TRBJ1-1|-
TGCGCCAGCAGCCAAGCATTTCGAACGGGAATGAACACTGAAGCTTTCTTT
CASSQAFRTGMNTEAFF
>-|16|TRBV12-5|TRBJ2-7|-
TGTGCTAGTGGTTTTAGTTCCCATCGCGGGAACTACGAGCAGTACTTC
CASGFSSHRGNYEQYF
>TRBD1|15|TRBV6-5|TRBJ2-2|few
TGTGCCAGCAGTTACCGACAGGGAAACACCGGGGAGCTGTTTTTT
CASSYRQGNTGELFF
>TRBD2|17|TRBV5-4|TRBJ2-3|-
TGTGCCAGCAGCCCCCGAGGTGGGACTAGCGTTACAGATACGCAGTATTTT
CASSPRGGTSVTDTQYF
>TRBD2|15|TRBV27|TRBJ2-5|-
TGTGCCAGCAGGGGACTAGCGGGGAACCAAGAGACCCAGTACTTC
CASRGLAGNQETQYF
>TRBD1|14|TRBV28|TRBJ2-7|-
TGTGCCAGCAGACCAACGGGACAGCCCTACGAGCAGTACTTC
CASRPTGQPYEQYF
>TRBD1|15|TRBV30|TRBJ1-3|-
TGTGCCTGGACCGACAGGGGAAACATTGGAAACACCATATATTTT
CAWTDRGNIGNTIYF
>-|16|TRBV5-1|TRBJ2-2|-
TGCGCCAGCAGCCCCGGACAGCCCTTGAACACCGGGGAGCTGTTTTTT
CASSPGQPLNTGELFF
>-|14|TRBV5-1|TRBJ1-1|-
TGCGCCAGCAGCTTGGGCAGGGCTGACACTGAAGCTTTCTTT
CASSLGRADTEAFF
>TRBD2|14|TRBV25-1|TRBJ2-3|-
TGTGCCAGCGGCCTAGCGGGAGTTGTAGATACGCAGTATTTT
CASGLAGVVDTQYF
>TRBD1|13|TRBV10-1|TRBJ1-2|-
TGCGCCAGCAGCAGGGGGTCTAACTATGGCTACACCTTC
CASSRGSNYGYTF
>-|14|TRBV5-1|TRBJ1-2|-
TGCGCCAGCAGCTTGGGTCACAGGGAGAACGGCTACACCTTC
CASSLGHRENGYTF
>-|14|TRBV9|TRBJ1-1|once
TGTGCCAGCAGCGTGGGAGGGGGGGCCACTGAAGCTTTCTTT
CASSVGGGATEAFF
>TRBD2|16|TRBV5-1|TRBJ2-3|-
TGCGCCAGCAGCCCGGTCAGCGGGAGATCCACAGATACGCAGTATTTT
CASSPVSGRSTDTQYF
>-|13|TRBV6-5|TRBJ2-7|-
TGTGCCAGCAGTTATGACAACTCCTACGAGCAGTACTTC
CASSYDNSYEQYF
>-|14|TRBV19|TRBJ1-1|-
TGTGCCAGTAGTAGACTCCCCGGGTCGGCTGAAGCTTTCTTT
CASSRLPGSAEAFF
>TRBD1|16|TRBV11-2|TRBJ1-1|once
TGTGCCAGCAGCCCCCGGACAGGCGCCATGAACACTGAAGCTTTCTTT
CASSPRTGAMNTEAFF
>-|16|TRBV2|TRBJ1-5|-
TGTGCCAGCAGTGAAGCATCAGGGGTTAGCAATCAGCCCCAGCATTTT
CASSEASGVSNQPQHF
>-|13|TRBV5-8|TRBJ1-5|-
TGTGCCAGCAGCCGCATTAGTACTCAGCCCCAGCATTTT
CASSRISTQPQHF
>-|14|TRBV6-5|TRBJ2-3|few
TGTGCCAGCCGACAGCTAGACCGCACAGATACGCAGTATTTT
CASRQLDRTDTQYF